The 23 T cell receptor beta chains listed next were all sequenced from one sample in a study of shared clonotypes between healthy human individuals. Some clones are missing from TCRdb's copy, which holds only in-frame ones; the method was immunoSEQ multiplex PCR. Counted here are over a million clones, 70% to 80% occurring once; the ten biggest clones make up approximately 1.5%. Source material: memory CD4+ T cells sorted from blood. Subset here: CD45RA-negative fraction. These receptors came from a young man in good health.

The chain recombines TRBV5-6 with TRBJ1-2; 7 bases align to TRBD1. Germline loops: CDR1 SGHDT, CDR2 YYEEEE. Germline trimming cut 5 bases from V and 4 bases from J; bases unmatched to any gene: 8. The CDR3 loop spans 14 amino acids. The CDR3, as DNA: TGTGCCAGCAGTTGGGGACAGCCCTCCTATGGCTACACCTTC. Its protein product is CASSWGQPSYGYTF.

The chain uses TRBV5-8 and TRBJ1-1; D perhaps matches TRBD1 (5 bases). In germline, CDR1 is SGHTS, CDR2 YDEGEE. The CDR3 consists of 12 residues. V was pared by 7 bases and J by 10 bases, with 17 bases between. CDR3 sequence (DNA): TGTGCCAGCTCCCCGTGGGGGGGAGGAGCTTTCTTT. It yields the protein CASSPWGGGAFF.

The chain joins TRBV5-4 to TRBJ2-7; 8 bases align to TRBD1. The CDR3 is made up of 15 amino acids. CDR1 SGHNT and CDR2 YYREEE come from the germline V gene (reference sequence). The junction had 8 bases not matched to a gene; V was cut back by 1 base and J by 5 bases. The CDR3 region is CASSLRAGGRNEQYF. In DNA, the CDR3 is TGTGCCAGCAGCTTGCGGGCAGGGGGCAGAAACGAGCAGTACTTC. The variable domain in full, with the rest retrieved from reference TRBV5-4 and TRBJ2-7, is ETGVTQSPTHLIKTRGQQVTLRCSSQSGHNTVSWYQQALGQGPQFIFQYYREEENGRGNFPPRFSGLQFPNYSSELNVNALELDDSALYLCASSLRAGGRNEQYFGPGTRLTVT.

The chain joins TRBV19 to TRBJ1-2; TRBD1 matches at 7 bases. CDR1 and CDR2 from the germline V gene are LNHDA and SQIVND (reference sequence). V shed 6 bases and J 11 bases; nucleotides not matched to a gene: 12. The CDR3 runs to 13 residues. CDR3 nucleotides: TGTGCCAGTAGAAGGGGACAGACGTTCGGGTACACCTTC. As protein: CASRRGQTFGYTF.

The rearrangement joins TRBV6-1 to TRBJ2-1, with 9 positions matching TRBD2. CDR1 is MNHNS and CDR2 is SASEGT in the germline V gene. Germline trimming cut 5 bases from V and 9 bases from J; bases unmatched to any gene: 11. The length of the CDR3 is 15 residues. The CDR3 here is CASSPLAGMAGEQFF. The CDR3 DNA sequence: TGTGCCAGCAGTCCTCTAGCGGGGATGGCGGGTGAGCAGTTCTTC.

The chain uses TRBV5-8 and TRBJ2-1; D is possibly TRBD1 or TRBD2 (5 bases each). The length of the CDR3 is 13 residues. V was trimmed by 4 bases and J by 5 bases, leaving 10 bases between them. CDR1 SGHTS and CDR2 YDEGEE come from the germline V gene. DNA for the CDR3: TGTGCCAGCAGCCCGGGACGGAACAATGAGCAGTTCTTC. Protein sequence: CASSPGRNNEQFF.

This clone appeared a few times. V and J are TRBV2 and TRBJ1-1, with 7 nucleotides matching TRBD1. J lost 2 bases, V lost 6 bases, and 9 bases had no gene match. The CDR3 loop spans 15 amino acids. The germline V gene has CDR1 SNHLY and CDR2 FYNNEI. CDR3 residues: CASSVTGTENTEAFF. CDR3 DNA sequence: TGTGCCAGCAGCGTCACCGGGACAGAAAACACTGAAGCTTTCTTT. The whole variable domain, filled in from reference TRBV2 and TRBJ1-1, reads EPEVTQTPSHQVTQMGQEVILRCVPISNHLYFYWYRQILGQKVEFLVSFYNNEISEKSEIFDDQFSVERPDGSNFTLKIRSTKLEDSAMYFCASSVTGTENTEAFFGQGTRLTVV.

This clone was detected only a few times. The chain links TRBV5-4 to TRBJ2-3, with 10 bases fitting TRBD2. Germline V gives CDR1 SGHNT, CDR2 YYREEE (reference sequence). The length of the CDR3 is 15 residues. J gave up 1 base and V 4 bases, and 3 bases lay outside the gene matches. The CDR3 DNA reads TGTGCCAGCAGCACCGGGACTAGCGGCACAGATACGCAGTATTTT. Its translation: CASSTGTSGTDTQYF.

The V call is TRBV12-1, the J call TRBJ2-1; the table assigns TRBD2, which was not confirmed against the DNA. TRBV12-1 is described as a pseudogene. The CDR3 totals 16 residues. For the CDR3, the DNA is TGTGCCAGCAGCGCCCAGGGACTAGCGCTTTACAATGAGCAGTTCTTC. It is translated as CASSAQGLALYNEQFF.

The chain employs TRBV5-6 and TRBJ1-2; possibly TRBD1 for D (6 bases). Trimming removed 4 bases at V and 4 bases at J, with 17 bases between. Germline CDR1 SGHDT, CDR2 YYEEEE. This CDR3 contains 15 residues. CDR3 loop: CASSGRVSGAYGYTF. CDR3 bases: TGTGCCAGCAGCGGGAGGGTTTCGGGGGCCTATGGCTACACCTTC.

The chain uses TRBV5-6 and TRBJ2-2; 10 bases are shared with TRBD2. With V trimmed by 1 base and J by 4 bases, 7 bases remained unmatched. The CDR3 consists of 17 residues. Germline V lookup: CDR1 SGHDT, CDR2 YYEEEE. CDR3 coding DNA: TGTGCCAGCAGCTTGATTGTGGGACTAGCGAGCACCGGGGAGCTGTTTTTT. This gives the protein CASSLIVGLASTGELFF.

This sequence joins TRBV6-4 and TRBJ1-2; D call uncertain. The CDR3 is 11 amino acids. The germline CDR1 and CDR2 sequences are MRHNA and SNTAGT. Trimming stripped 7 bases from V and 2 bases from J, with 5 bases between. The CDR3 here is CASKVNYGYTF. CDR3 in DNA: TGTGCCAGCAAAGTCAACTATGGCTACACCTTC.

This chain uses TRBV6-1 with TRBJ2-2; tentative D call: TRBD2 (5 bases). Germline V lookup: CDR1 MNHNS, CDR2 SASEGT. CDR3 length equals 12 residues. Trimming cost V 2 bases and J 10 bases, with 8 bases left between them. CDR3 sequence: CASSEYREELFF. The CDR3 bases are TGTGCCAGCAGTGAATATCGGGAGGAGCTGTTTTTT.

Only a few counts were recorded for this clone. The chain is built from TRBV29-1 and TRBJ1-5; unclear D gene. CDR3 length: 13 amino acids. V lost 6 bases to trimming and J lost 3 bases, with 12 bases between them. Per the germline V gene, CDR1 is SQVTM and CDR2 is ANQGSEA. The CDR3 loop reads CSVESGNNQPQHF. The CDR3 DNA reads as TGCAGCGTGGAATCCGGGAACAATCAGCCCCAGCATTTT.

About this clone: Other DNA sequences in the sample encode the same CDR3. The gene calls are TRBV5-1 and TRBJ2-5, with D perhaps matching TRBD1 (6 bases). Deletions cut 5 bases from V and 0 bases from J, with 8 bases between. CDR1 and CDR2 from the germline V gene are SGHRS and YFSETQ. The CDR3 totals 13 residues. The CDR3 here is CASSRGYQETQYF. The CDR3 bases are TGCGCCAGCAGTAGGGGGTACCAAGAGACCCAGTACTTC.

The chain recombines TRBV11-3 with TRBJ2-5; 8 bases match TRBD1. Near its end, the DNA agrees better with TRBJ2-7, so the J call may be wrong. The CDR3 length is 13 residues. CDR1 and CDR2 from the germline V gene are SGHNT and YENEEA. CDR3 bases: TGTGCCAGCAGCAGGACAGGGCCCTACGAGCAGTACTTC. This encodes CASSRTGPYEQYF.

This clone was seen a single time. The genes are TRBV6-1 and TRBJ2-1, with TRBD2 as a possible D gene (5 bases). The ends were cut back, 2 bases at V and 4 bases at J, with 18 bases in the middle. This CDR3 region has 17 residues. CDR1 is MNHNS and CDR2 is SASEGT in the germline V gene. The CDR3 loop reads CASSEFGDNWGYNEQFF. CDR3 DNA: TGTGCCAGCAGTGAATTCGGGGATAACTGGGGTTACAATGAGCAGTTCTTC.

The chain employs TRBV6-5 and TRBJ2-3; 9 nucleotides match TRBD1. V was clipped by 7 bases and J by 5 bases; unmatched bases: 4. CDR1 is MNHEY and CDR2 is SVGAGI in the germline V gene. The CDR3 runs 13 residues. The chain's CDR3 is CASTGQGRDTQYF. The CDR3 region has the DNA TGTGCCAGCACGGGACAGGGTAGAGATACGCAGTATTTT.

V usage is TRBV9 and J usage is TRBJ2-7; D might be TRBD2 (6 bases). Germline V CDR1 and CDR2: SGDLS, YYNGEE. The CDR3 is made up of 17 amino acids. The V end was cut by 2 bases, the J end by 0 bases, with 18 bases between. The CDR3 DNA reads as TGTGCCAGCAGCGTGAATGCAAACGGGGGAACCTCCTACGAGCAGTACTTC. This codes for CASSVNANGGTSYEQYF. The full variable domain, completed using reference TRBV9 and TRBJ2-7, is DSGVTQTPKHLITATGQRVTLRCSPRSGDLSVYWYQQSLDQGLQFLIQYYNGEERAKGNILERFSAQQFPDLHSELNLSSLELGDSALYFCASSVNANGGTSYEQYFGPGTRLTVT.

This sequence joins TRBV7-9 and TRBJ2-5; the D gene is possibly TRBD2 (5 bases). The J call may be in error: the DNA end matches TRBJ2-7 better. Germline V lookup: CDR1 SEHNR, CDR2 FQNEAQ (reference sequence). This CDR3 spans 15 amino acids. CDR3 amino acids: CASSSKRATNYEQYF. CDR3 bases: TGTGCCAGCAGCAGTAAACGGGCGACTAACTACGAGCAGTACTTC.

V and J are TRBV9 and TRBJ2-1; TRBD2 aligns across 8 bases. The CDR3 totals 16 residues. The germline V gene encodes CDR1 SGDLS and CDR2 YYNGEE. The V gene end was trimmed by 1 base and the J gene end by 7 bases; junction bases not matched to a gene: 10. CDR3 coding DNA: TGTGCCAGCAGCGTAAGTGATGCGGGAGGTTGGAATGAGCAGTTCTTC. Translation gives CASSVSDAGGWNEQFF. Combining the CDR3 with reference TRBV9 and TRBJ2-1 gives the whole variable domain DSGVTQTPKHLITATGQRVTLRCSPRSGDLSVYWYQQSLDQGLQFLIQYYNGEERAKGNILERFSAQQFPDLHSELNLSSLELGDSALYFCASSVSDAGGWNEQFFGPGTRLTVL.

Many counts were recorded for this clone. V and J are TRBV29-1 and TRBJ1-5; perhaps TRBD1 as D (6 bases). Germline CDR1 SQVTM, CDR2 ANQGSEA. This CDR3 is built from 12 residues. V was cut by 6 bases and J by 5 bases, with 11 bases left in between. CDR3 in amino acids: CSVRRGDQPQHF. DNA of the CDR3: TGCAGCGTGAGGAGGGGGGATCAGCCCCAGCATTTT.

The rearrangement joins TRBV27 to TRBJ1-4; unclear D gene. Trimming shortened V by 2 bases and J by 5 bases, and 9 bases separated the two germline ends. Germline values: CDR1 MNHEY, CDR2 SMNVEV (reference sequence). CDR3 length: 14 amino acids. The CDR3, as DNA: TGTGCCAGCAGTTTAGGCAGGCCGAATGAAAAACTGTTTTTT. It translates to CASSLGRPNEKLFF.